This T cell receptor beta chain originates from a study of early T cells in non-severe SARS-CoV-2 infection. The wider study: Sequencing used unsorted whole-blood bulk RNA, so chains lack pairing. Study-wide points: Anti-spike CD8 responses were favored by VDJdb matching, which missed private and CD4 specificities.

A single record per CDR3 protein comes from TCRdb applying MiXCR to the 5' RACE reads. The sample holds 30,000 to 45,000 distinct CDR3 sequences, around 5% seen once. This clonotype showed up just a few times. Antigen unknown. The trim removed 3 bases at V and 6 bases at J, leaving 4 bases unmatched. This CDR3 has 15 amino acids. Germline-derived CDR1 and CDR2 are SGHTA and FQGNSA. Sequenced sample: whole blood. The clonotype comes from an adult who was a healthcare worker with PCR-confirmed SARS-CoV-2 infection or an uninfected control (not recorded which). The chain has TRBV7-2 and TRBJ2-2; 10 bases fit TRBD2. As DNA, the CDR3 is TGTGCCAGCAGCTTTAGTAGCGGGGGGCCCGGGGAGCTGTTTTTT. Translated: CASSFSSGGPGELFF.